The rows below give T cell receptor beta chains drawn from one sample of a study of blood T cell repertoires in COVID-19. The method was immunoSEQ multiplex PCR; TCRdb's version includes in-frame clones alone and lacks a portion of them. The sample includes some 350,000 clones, over 70% seen only once; the top ten take about 6.3%. The sample was peripheral blood. Receptors were obtained from a woman aged 50 to 65 with COVID-19, enrolled during active disease. Each CDR3 is given with its conserved first and last residue. Fields, in order: V gene, J gene, CDR3 protein.

V gene: TRBV7-9; J gene: TRBJ2-3; CDR3 protein: CASTKQTGMATDTQYF
V gene: TRBV27; J gene: TRBJ2-5; CDR3 protein: CASAPPDRVQETQYF
V gene: TRBV4-2; J gene: TRBJ1-5; CDR3 protein: CASSQVFQGRTNQPQHF
V gene: TRBV4-1; J gene: TRBJ1-1; CDR3 protein: CASSQGQLNTEAFF
V gene: TRBV7-2; J gene: TRBJ1-6; CDR3 protein: CASSTQGQGVTSPLHF
V gene: TRBV7-9; J gene: TRBJ1-6; CDR3 protein: CASSLALGQGASPLHF
V gene: TRBV5-1; J gene: TRBJ2-1; CDR3 protein: CASTSSASGYNEQFF
V gene: TRBV7-9; J gene: TRBJ2-7; CDR3 protein: CASSLGSSGIWFYEQYF
V gene: TRBV7-8; J gene: TRBJ2-1; CDR3 protein: CASSSTSGRGNEQFF
V gene: TRBV3-1/TRBV3-2; J gene: TRBJ1-1; CDR3 protein: CASSPHPGTEAFF
V gene: TRBV19; J gene: TRBJ1-5; CDR3 protein: CASSAGQVGNQPQHF
V gene: TRBV30; J gene: TRBJ2-3; CDR3 protein: CAWSFAGTDTQYF
V gene: TRBV4-3; J gene: TRBJ2-3; CDR3 protein: CASSQETAAAGGPTGTDTQYF
V gene: TRBV19; J gene: TRBJ1-1; CDR3 protein: CASRAGLNTEAFF
V gene: TRBV28; J gene: TRBJ1-5; CDR3 protein: CASSPSGTRNQPQHF
V gene: TRBV7-6; J gene: TRBJ2-5; CDR3 protein: CASSSGGAAEETQYF
V gene: TRBV18; J gene: TRBJ2-2; CDR3 protein: CASSRGLAGGGTGELFF
V gene: TRBV6-2/TRBV6-3; J gene: TRBJ2-1; CDR3 protein: CASSYVAGVYNEQFF
V gene: TRBV12-3/TRBV12-4; J gene: TRBJ1-1; CDR3 protein: CASRGQMNTEAFF
V gene: TRBV7-8; J gene: TRBJ1-4; CDR3 protein: CASRRGQGIGKLFF
V gene: TRBV10-3; J gene: TRBJ2-7; CDR3 protein: CAISDELRYEQYF
V gene: TRBV6-5; J gene: TRBJ2-1; CDR3 protein: CASSYRISGYNEQFF
V gene: TRBV5-4; J gene: TRBJ2-7; CDR3 protein: CASSSEKVVGRYEQYF
V gene: TRBV7-2; J gene: TRBJ1-6; CDR3 protein: CASSLAGGVKSPLHF
V gene: TRBV5-5; J gene: TRBJ1-2; CDR3 protein: CASSLDPGQYYGYTF
V gene: TRBV30; J gene: TRBJ1-3; CDR3 protein: CAWNRQWTGNTIYF
V gene: TRBV13; J gene: TRBJ2-7; CDR3 protein: CASSLGVQYEQYF
V gene: TRBV6-5; J gene: TRBJ1-3; CDR3 protein: CASKRGTGNTIYF
V gene: TRBV7-3; J gene: TRBJ2-7; CDR3 protein: CASSKGGGSEQYF
V gene: TRBV18; J gene: TRBJ2-7; CDR3 protein: CASSPTSTLAGGDEQYF
V gene: TRBV27; J gene: TRBJ2-7; CDR3 protein: CASSLVLGRTYEQYF
V gene: TRBV6-5; J gene: TRBJ1-1; CDR3 protein: CASSYSGQGRTEAFF
V gene: TRBV11-3; J gene: TRBJ1-4; CDR3 protein: CASSLRGGANEKLFF
V gene: TRBV24-1; J gene: TRBJ1-2; CDR3 protein: CATSDLRGGYTF
V gene: TRBV9; J gene: TRBJ2-1; CDR3 protein: CASSVLAGEQFF
V gene: TRBV18; J gene: TRBJ2-1; CDR3 protein: CASSPPRQSSSYNEQFF
V gene: TRBV6-5; J gene: TRBJ1-1; CDR3 protein: CASSYEQGAGEAFF
V gene: TRBV7-6; J gene: TRBJ2-5; CDR3 protein: CASSLGPPGLAGGRYQETQYF
V gene: TRBV11-2; J gene: TRBJ2-1; CDR3 protein: CASSLEGLAAYNEQFF
V gene: TRBV3-1/TRBV3-2; J gene: TRBJ2-3; CDR3 protein: CASSHSDTQYF
V gene: TRBV3-1/TRBV3-2; J gene: TRBJ1-1; CDR3 protein: CASSTRQGTMNTEAFF
V gene: TRBV6-5; J gene: TRBJ1-2; CDR3 protein: CASSKWTGGDYGYTF
V gene: TRBV3-1/TRBV3-2; J gene: TRBJ2-1; CDR3 protein: CASSHTPASGSYNEQFF
V gene: TRBV7-2; J gene: TRBJ2-7; CDR3 protein: CASSLPTGIREQYF
V gene: TRBV5-8; J gene: TRBJ2-1; CDR3 protein: CASSFPAGQGSISEQFF
V gene: TRBV25-1; J gene: TRBJ1-2; CDR3 protein: CASSDPIKGAVNGYTF
V gene: TRBV5-8; J gene: TRBJ1-4; CDR3 protein: CASSGNQGLAEKLFF
V gene: TRBV5-1; J gene: TRBJ2-3; CDR3 protein: CASSLEDTFTDTQYF
V gene: TRBV19; J gene: TRBJ2-1; CDR3 protein: CASTPGQGNEQFF